This passage covers 31 T cell receptor beta chains from one sample sequenced in a study of response to subunit inactivated influenza vaccine. TCRdb fed the RT-PCR reads into MiXCR, producing one record per CDR3 protein. The table shows about 580,000 distinct CDR3 sequences, with 11% to 15% occurring only once. The sample here was PBMCs from blood, taken 12 days after vaccination. These receptors came from a man aged 45-65 years who received an inactivated influenza vaccine.

This clonotype has ten or more counts. This chain links TRBV7-9 with TRBJ2-5, with D unresolved. Germline V lookup: CDR1 SEHNR, CDR2 FQNEAQ (reference sequence). The CDR3 runs to 15 residues. The V end was cut by 1 base, the J end by 5 bases, with 14 bases between. The CDR3 DNA sequence: TGTGCCAGCAGCTTAGGGTCCTATCAGTGGGAGACCCAGTACTTC. Protein sequence: CASSLGSYQWETQYF.

This clonotype was counted only a few times. The junction differs from germline at one of its ends, possibly a read error. The rearrangement joins TRBV24-1 to TRBJ1-5, with 7 bases lining up with TRBD1. CDR1 and CDR2 (germline): KGHDR, SFDVKD. The CDR3 runs to 16 residues. The CDR3 reads CATSETTGSRIQTQHF. In nucleotides, the CDR3 is TGTGCCACCAGTGAAACGACAGGGTCTCGAATTCAGACCCAGCATTTT.

The chain has TRBV11-1 and TRBJ2-1; no definite D call. CDR3 length: 14 amino acids. CDR1 and CDR2 from the germline V gene are SGHAT and FQDESV (reference sequence). V dropped 1 base and J dropped 8 bases, with 12 bases sitting between them. The CDR3 protein is CASSLVRQSDEQFF. Written as DNA, the CDR3 is TGTGCCAGCAGCTTAGTGAGACAATCCGATGAGCAGTTCTTC.

The chain couples TRBV13 to TRBJ2-1, with TRBD2 matching 9 bases. V gave up 1 base and J gave up 4 bases; unmatched junction bases: 11. Germline V CDR1 and CDR2: PRHDT, FYEKMQ (reference sequence). The CDR3 totals 18 residues. CDR3 nucleotides: TGTGCCAGCAGCTTAGAAATGGTAGCGGGAGAACATTACAATGAGCAGTTCTTC. It encodes CASSLEMVAGEHYNEQFF.

This chain uses TRBV5-1 with TRBJ2-2, with D perhaps given as TRBD1 or TRBD2 (5 bases each). V was pared by 3 bases and J by 4 bases, with 13 bases between. CDR1 and CDR2 (germline): SGHRS, YFSETQ. CDR3 length: 15 amino acids. The CDR3 nucleotides are TGCGCCAGCAGCTCCCCCCGGGACGGCACCGGGGAGCTGTTTTTT. Amino acids: CASSSPRDGTGELFF.

A few counts support this clonotype. The chain has TRBV25-1 and TRBJ2-1, with 13 bases fitting TRBD2. The junction had 7 bases not matched to a gene; V was cut back by 1 base and J by 4 bases. This CDR3 spans 18 amino acids. The germline V gene encodes CDR1 MGHDK and CDR2 SYGVNS. Here the CDR3 DNA reads TGTGCCAGCAGTGAATCCCTTCGACTAGCGGGAGGTTACAATGAGCAGTTCTTC. Amino acid sequence: CASSESLRLAGGYNEQFF. Filled out from reference TRBV25-1 and TRBJ2-1, the complete variable domain reads EADIYQTPRYLVIGTGKKITLECSQTMGHDKMYWYQQDPGMELHLIHYSYGVNSTEKGDLSSESTVSRIRTEHFPLTLESARPSHTSQYLCASSESLRLAGGYNEQFFGPGTRLTVL.

This clonotype appeared a few times. The chain has TRBV27 and TRBJ1-2; no definite D call. The CDR3 contains 13 residues. The germline V and J ends were trimmed by 8 bases and 4 bases, with 14 bases remaining between them. Germline CDR1 reads MNHEY; CDR2 reads SMNVEV (reference sequence). CDR3 DNA: TGTGCCAGCGGGGATGCTACTACCTATGGCTACACCTTC. The encoded protein is CASGDATTYGYTF.

This chain joins TRBV20-1 and TRBJ2-1; D possibly corresponds to TRBD2 (5 bases). The CDR3 runs 14 residues. V lost 2 bases, J lost 1 base, and 9 bases lay in between. Germline CDR1 reads DFQATT; CDR2 reads SNEGSKA (reference sequence). CDR3 bases: TGCAGTGCTAGAAGGGAGTGGTCCTACAATGAGCAGTTCTTC. Amino acids: CSARREWSYNEQFF.

This clonotype was counted only a few times. The germline gene is not matched at one end of the junction; a read error may be the cause. This sequence joins TRBV5-1 and TRBJ2-7; the D is unclear. Germline V gene sequence: CDR1 SGHRS, CDR2 YFSETQ. The length of the CDR3 is 14 residues. The CDR3, as DNA: TGCGCCAGCAGTTTGGGAAGTGGAAACTACGAGCAGTACTTC. This translates into CASSLGSGNYEQYF.

This clonotype was counted a few times. The chain has TRBV7-2 and TRBJ2-1, with 8 bases that match TRBD2. The junction had 9 bases not matched to a gene; V was cut back by 0 bases and J by 8 bases. This CDR3 has 16 amino acids. From germline, CDR1 is SGHTA and CDR2 FQGNSA. CDR3 sequence reads: CASSLAFAGGSDEQFF. DNA for the CDR3: TGTGCCAGCAGCTTAGCGTTCGCGGGAGGATCGGATGAGCAGTTCTTC.

The rearrangement joins TRBV7-6 to TRBJ2-7; TRBD2 matches at 7 bases. The CDR3 contains 15 residues. Trimming cost V 5 bases and J 3 bases; bases outside gene matches: 10. Germline loops: CDR1 SGHVS, CDR2 FNYEAQ. The CDR3 DNA sequence: TGTGCCAGCAGCCCCGTGGGAGGGTCCGTCTACGAGCAGTACTTC. Its translation: CASSPVGGSVYEQYF.

This chain links TRBV2 with TRBJ1-1; no clear D gene. V was cut by 2 bases and J by 8 bases, with 12 bases left in between. The CDR3 spans 13 residues. Germline lookup yields CDR1 SNHLY and CDR2 FYNNEI. The CDR3 here is CASSERLDAEAFF. CDR3 DNA: TGTGCCAGCAGTGAACGCCTCGACGCCGAAGCTTTCTTT.

This clonotype was seen a handful of times. V gene TRBV12-3 or TRBV12-4 combines with J gene TRBJ2-5, with D maybe TRBD1 (5 bases). V lost 2 bases to trimming and J lost 2 bases, with 15 bases between them. The CDR3 consists of 16 residues. The CDR3 here is CASSLNPPGIQETQYF. CDR3 coding DNA: TGTGCCAGCAGTTTAAACCCGCCAGGGATTCAAGAGACCCAGTACTTC.

This clonotype was picked up a small number of times. This chain joins TRBV20-1 and TRBJ2-2, with D uncertain. The CDR3 has 16 residues. The V gene lost 0 bases and the J gene lost 4 bases, with 15 bases spanning the gap. CDR1 and CDR2 from the germline V gene are DFQATT and SNEGSKA (reference sequence). The CDR3 DNA reads as TGCAGTGCTAGAGAGAGATTGGGGTTCATCACCGGGGAGCTGTTTTTT. Amino acids: CSARERLGFITGELFF.

This clonotype was found many times. The CDR3 sequence is CASSSFSGGEQYF. CDR3 nucleotide sequence: TGTGCCAGCAGCTCGTTTTCTGGTGGCGAGCAGTACTTC. V is TRBV7-2 and J is TRBJ2-7; no firm D call. This CDR3 is 13 amino acids long. V lost 4 bases and J 6 bases, leaving 13 bases between the germline ends. Germline lookup yields CDR1 SGHTA and CDR2 FQGNSA.

This clonotype has just a few counts. The rearrangement uses TRBV5-4 and TRBJ1-6, with no clear D. CDR1 is SGHNT, CDR2 YYREEE, per germline (reference sequence). V was cut by 0 bases and J by 6 bases, with 13 bases left in between. This CDR3 spans 16 amino acids. The CDR3, as DNA: TGTGCCAGCAGCTTGGCCTTAGCCTCTGTTAATTCACCCCTCCACTTT. It codes for CASSLALASVNSPLHF. Using reference TRBV5-4 and TRBJ1-6 for the parts outside the CDR3, the full variable domain is ETGVTQSPTHLIKTRGQQVTLRCSSQSGHNTVSWYQQALGQGPQFIFQYYREEENGRGNFPPRFSGLQFPNYSSELNVNALELDDSALYLCASSLALASVNSPLHFGNGTRLTVT.

In its sample, this clonotype was seen a few times. The rearrangement joins TRBV10-3 to TRBJ2-3, with 10 bases that match TRBD2. CDR3 length: 15 amino acids. Germline-derived CDR1 and CDR2 are ENHRY and SYGVKD. V shed 7 bases and J 4 bases; nucleotides not matched to a gene: 8. This CDR3 is CAITEPGLASDTQYF. CDR3 bases: TGTGCCATCACCGAACCGGGACTAGCGTCAGATACGCAGTATTTT.

This clonotype was observed a few times. The gene calls are TRBV12-3 or TRBV12-4 and TRBJ2-5, with TRBD1 identical over 9 bases. This CDR3 has 13 amino acids. The trim removed 5 bases at V and 11 bases at J, leaving 9 bases unmatched. In DNA, the CDR3 is TGTGCCAGCAGTACAGGGACAGGGAGGAATCAGTACTTC. It encodes CASSTGTGRNQYF.

The gene calls are TRBV5-6 and TRBJ2-3; a possible D gene is TRBD2 (6 bases). The germline CDR1 and CDR2 sequences are SGHDT and YYEEEE. With 6 bases removed from V and 2 bases from J, the gap between germline ends came to 16 bases. The CDR3 has 15 amino acids. The CDR3 nucleotides are TGTGCCAGCAAGCTTCGGGGGAGAGACACAGATACGCAGTATTTT. It specifies CASKLRGRDTDTQYF.

This clonotype turned up a few times. The chain joins TRBV20-1 to TRBJ2-7, with D perhaps matching TRBD1 or TRBD2 (5 bases each). The CDR3 is made up of 15 amino acids. CDR1 is DFQATT, CDR2 SNEGSKA, per germline (reference sequence). Between the trimmed V and J ends, which lost 0 bases and 6 bases, there was a span of 18 bases. This CDR3 reads CSARDAGRDVGEQYF. CDR3 DNA sequence: TGCAGTGCTAGAGATGCCGGACGGGACGTCGGCGAGCAGTACTTC.

This clonotype turned up a few times. The rearrangement joins TRBV30 to TRBJ1-5; D call uncertain. The CDR3 totals 13 residues. Trimming cost V 2 bases and J 3 bases, with 8 bases left between them. Germline V CDR1 and CDR2: GTSNPN, SVGIG (reference sequence). The CDR3 DNA sequence: TGTGCCTGGAGTCTCCAAGCCAATCAGCCCCAGCATTTT. The encoded protein is CAWSLQANQPQHF.

This chain uses TRBV6-4 with TRBJ2-1; possible D gene TRBD2, 5 bases. Germline CDR1 and CDR2: MRHNA and SNTAGT. Between the trimmed V and J ends, which lost 1 base and 8 bases, there was a span of 15 bases. This CDR3 spans 15 amino acids. The CDR3 protein is CASSDWRSDPHEQFF. CDR3 sequence (DNA): TGTGCCAGCAGTGACTGGAGGTCGGACCCTCATGAGCAGTTCTTC.

This clonotype came up a few times. The chain combines TRBV4-3 with TRBJ1-5; D gene unclear. The length of the CDR3 is 15 residues. Germline CDR1 LGHNA, CDR2 YSLEER. V was clipped by 1 base and J by 6 bases, with 13 bases between them. The CDR3 DNA follows: TGCGCCAGCAGCCAAGTCGCGTTTGGGTCTCAGCCCCAGCATTTT. Translation gives CASSQVAFGSQPQHF.

This chain uses TRBV20-1 with TRBJ2-7, with a possible D match to TRBD2 (5 bases). V was pared by 6 bases and J by 1 base, with 13 bases between. Per germline, CDR1 DFQATT and CDR2 SNEGSKA (reference sequence). The CDR3 extends over 13 amino acids. DNA of the CDR3: TGCAGTGCGACGACGCGAGGGTCCTACGAGCAGTACTTC. It codes for CSATTRGSYEQYF.

The chain couples TRBV5-4 to TRBJ2-1, with 9 bases lining up with TRBD2. There are 15 residues in the CDR3. Germline CDR1 reads SGHNT; CDR2 reads YYREEE (reference sequence). The V segment lost 5 bases and the J segment 3 bases; nucleotides outside the gene matches: 6. DNA for the CDR3: TGTGCCAGCAGTCGGACTAGCGAAGGCTACAATGAGCAGTTCTTC. This codes for CASSRTSEGYNEQFF.

This sequence joins TRBV5-1 and TRBJ2-3; 7 bases fit TRBD2. Trimming at V came to 4 bases and at J to 6 bases, leaving 8 bases not matched to a gene. This CDR3 region has 14 residues. The germline CDR1 and CDR2 sequences are SGHRS and YFSETQ. The CDR3 DNA reads TGCGCCAGCAGCGGCGGGGGAGCAGTCGATACGCAGTATTTT. This gives the protein CASSGGGAVDTQYF.

The J gene is TRBJ2-7, the V gene TRBV7-9, with D tentatively TRBD2 (7 bases). Trimming took off 5 bases at V and 3 bases at J, with 14 bases between the two ends. Germline V CDR1 and CDR2: SEHNR, FQNEAQ (reference sequence). The CDR3 runs to 14 residues. The CDR3 sequence: CASSPAGAGYEQYF. In DNA form, the CDR3 reads TGTGCCAGCAGCCCCGCGGGGGCCGGCTACGAGCAGTACTTC.

This chain connects TRBV3-1 to TRBJ1-3; 7 bases align to TRBD1. V shed 0 bases, J shed 5 bases, and the junction held 7 bases outside the gene matches. The CDR3 length is 16 residues. Germline loops: CDR1 LGHDT, CDR2 YNNKEL (reference sequence). The CDR3 DNA reads as TGTGCCAGCAGCCAAGATGGGGAACAGGGGAGAAACACCATATATTTT. It is translated as CASSQDGEQGRNTIYF.

The V and J genes are TRBV28 and TRBJ2-7; the D gene is possibly TRBD2 (5 bases). This CDR3 comprises 12 residues. V lost 7 bases and J 3 bases, leaving 10 bases between the germline ends. Per the germline V gene, CDR1 is MDHEN and CDR2 is SYDVKM. CDR3 loop: CASTRGLYEQYF. DNA for the CDR3: TGTGCCAGCACCCGGGGTCTCTACGAGCAGTACTTC.

This clonotype was detected a few times. This sequence joins TRBV18 and TRBJ1-5; D call uncertain. The CDR3 consists of 13 residues. Germline loops: CDR1 KGHSH, CDR2 LQKENI. The germline V and J ends were trimmed by 3 bases and 6 bases, with 9 bases remaining between them. The CDR3 here is CASSPGRFQPQHF. DNA of the CDR3: TGTGCCAGCTCACCCGGGCGGTTTCAGCCCCAGCATTTT. The full variable domain, its missing parts supplied by reference TRBV18 and TRBJ1-5, is NAGVMQNPRHLVRRRGQEARLRCSPMKGHSHVYWYRQLPEEGLKFMVYLQKENIIDESGMPKERFSAEFPKEGPSILRIQQVVRGDSAAYFCASSPGRFQPQHFGDGTRLSIL.

The rearrangement links TRBV7-2 to TRBJ2-6, with 8 bases identical to TRBD1. The J segment lost 2 bases and the V segment lost 5 bases, leaving 8 bases of the junction unmatched. The CDR3 consists of 17 residues. CDR1 is SGHTA, CDR2 FQGNSA, per germline. This CDR3 reads CASSPGTGRTGANVLTF. The CDR3 DNA reads as TGTGCCAGCAGCCCGGGGACAGGACGCACTGGGGCCAACGTCCTGACTTTC.